Reported below is one T cell receptor (beta chain). As to time point: peak reinfection, 3 to 8 weeks after reinfection detection. No in vitro expansion preceded TCR sequencing of the sorted cells. Total naive CD8 T cells were sorted as viable CD3+ CD8+ CD45RO- cells from two donors. The repertoire was sequenced with immunoSEQ multiplex PCR; TCRdb's copy has only in-frame clones and lacks some. This table has about 45,000 clones, roughly 90% appearing once. The sample originates from a study of memory CD8 T cells in hepatitis C reinfection. Study summary: Chronic HCV followed reinfection in a couple of donors who cleared primary infection. A positive HCV RNA test after two negatives ≥60 days apart defined reinfection.

This receptor was taken from a young man with hepatitis C virus infection. The material sequenced was naive CD8+ T cells sorted from blood.

CDR3 DNA: TGTGCCAGCAGCTTCCCCGCCGGGGGGTCCAATGAGCAGTTCTTC. It codes for CASSFPAGGSNEQFF. The chain links TRBV13 to TRBJ2-1; 7 bases line up with TRBD2. Trimming cost V 3 bases and J 6 bases; bases outside gene matches: 8. CDR1 and CDR2 (germline): PRHDT, FYEKMQ (reference sequence). The CDR3 is 15 amino acids. Based on the CDR3 plus reference TRBV13 and TRBJ2-1, the full variable domain is AAGVIQSPRHLIKEKRETATLKCYPIPRHDTVYWYQQGPGQDPQFLISFYEKMQSDKGSIPDRFSAQQFSDYHSELNMSSLELGDSALYFCASSFPAGGSNEQFFGPGTRLTVL.